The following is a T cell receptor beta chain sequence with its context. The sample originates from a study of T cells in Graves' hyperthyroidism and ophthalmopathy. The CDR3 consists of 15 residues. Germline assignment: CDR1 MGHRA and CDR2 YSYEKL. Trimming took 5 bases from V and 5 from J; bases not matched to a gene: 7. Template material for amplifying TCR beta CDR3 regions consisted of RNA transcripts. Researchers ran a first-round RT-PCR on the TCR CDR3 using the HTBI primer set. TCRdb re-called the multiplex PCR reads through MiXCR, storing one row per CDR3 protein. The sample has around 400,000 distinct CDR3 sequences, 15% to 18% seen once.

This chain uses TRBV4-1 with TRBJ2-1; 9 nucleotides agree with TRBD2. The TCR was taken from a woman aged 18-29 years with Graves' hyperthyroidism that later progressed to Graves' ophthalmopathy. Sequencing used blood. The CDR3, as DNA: TGCGCCAGCAGCTGGGGCGGGAGGGGACACAATGAGCAGTTCTTC. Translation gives CASSWGGRGHNEQFF.